Listed below are T cell receptor beta chains from one sample, sequenced in a study of blood T cell repertoires in COVID-19. This table comes from immunoSEQ multiplex PCR, and its TCRdb copy is limited to in-frame clones, with some not included. The repertoire holds just over 300,000 clones, with about 89% as singletons. Material: PBMCs or T cells enriched from blood (not recorded which). These receptors originate from a woman in her thirties or forties who had recovered from COVID-19. Both conserved end residues are part of each CDR3. A D gene is named only where the DNA matches it firmly. Clone sizes are given selectively: once, few, many, or a class where the clone is expanded.

size: -
V: TRBV2
J: TRBJ1-1
D: -
CDR3: CASSDLKRNTEAFF
DNA: TGTGCCAGCAGTGACTTAAAGAGGAACACTGAAGCTTTCTTT

size: -
V: TRBV6-4
J: TRBJ2-1
D: TRBD2
CDR3: CASSANSGGADEQFF
DNA: TGTGCCAGCAGCGCAAATAGCGGGGGGGCCGATGAGCAGTTCTTC

size: -
V: TRBV5-4
J: TRBJ2-4
D: -
CDR3: CASSFGGKAGAKNIQYF
DNA: TGTGCCAGCAGCTTTGGAGGAAAAGCTGGAGCCAAAAACATTCAGTACTTC

size: -
V: TRBV7-2
J: TRBJ2-1
D: -
CDR3: CASSLVDEQFF
DNA: TGTGCCAGCAGCTTAGTCGATGAGCAGTTCTTC

size: -
V: TRBV7-9
J: TRBJ1-5
D: -
CDR3: CASSTGGINQPQHF
DNA: TGTGCCAGCAGCACGGGGGGAATCAATCAGCCCCAGCATTTT

size: -
V: TRBV7-8
J: TRBJ2-7
D: TRBD2
CDR3: CASSSRAGVTYEQYF
DNA: TGTGCCAGCAGCTCCCGAGCGGGAGTGACCTACGAGCAGTACTTC

size: once
V: TRBV28
J: TRBJ1-2
D: TRBD1
CDR3: CASRLPGQGHGYTF
DNA: TGTGCCAGCCGATTGCCGGGACAGGGCCATGGCTACACCTTC

size: -
V: TRBV7-9
J: TRBJ2-5
D: -
CDR3: CATLTVQETQYF
DNA: TGTGCCACCTTGACTGTACAAGAGACCCAGTACTTC

size: once
V: TRBV5-1
J: TRBJ2-5
D: -
CDR3: CASSASRGAYAQYF
DNA: TGCGCCAGCAGCGCGAGTCGGGGGGCTTACGCCCAGTACTTC

size: once
V: TRBV7-9
J: TRBJ2-7
D: -
CDR3: CASSLSGQPYEQYF
DNA: TGTGCCAGCAGCTTAAGCGGACAGCCCTACGAGCAGTACTTC

size: -
V: TRBV6-5
J: TRBJ2-1
D: TRBD1
CDR3: CASSRQGAYNEQFF
DNA: TGTGCCAGCAGCCGACAGGGTGCCTACAATGAGCAGTTCTTC

size: -
V: TRBV6-5
J: TRBJ1-1
D: TRBD1
CDR3: CASSPGQGGFAFF
DNA: TGTGCCAGCAGTCCGGGACAGGGCGGGTTCGCTTTCTTT

size: -
V: TRBV7-2
J: TRBJ2-7
D: TRBD2
CDR3: CASSLPSGFYEQYF
DNA: TGTGCCAGCAGCTTGCCTAGCGGGTTCTACGAGCAGTACTTC

size: -
V: TRBV11-2
J: TRBJ2-5
D: -
CDR3: CASSLEGHLQETQYF
DNA: TGTGCCAGCAGCTTAGAAGGACACCTCCAAGAGACCCAGTACTTC

size: once
V: TRBV9
J: TRBJ1-2
D: TRBD1
CDR3: CASSLRDRGYTF
DNA: TGTGCCAGCAGCCTACGGGACAGAGGCTACACCTTC

size: -
V: TRBV10-2
J: TRBJ2-7
D: -
CDR3: CASSGTRGYEQYF
DNA: TGCGCCAGCAGTGGTACCAGGGGCTACGAGCAGTACTTC

size: once
V: TRBV28
J: TRBJ2-7
D: TRBD1
CDR3: CASTTGDTYEQYF
DNA: TGTGCCAGCACGACAGGGGACACCTACGAGCAGTACTTC

size: -
V: TRBV27
J: TRBJ2-1
D: TRBD2
CDR3: CASSPIGGLAAYEQFF
DNA: TGTGCCAGCAGTCCCATAGGGGGACTAGCTGCCTATGAGCAGTTCTTC

size: -
V: TRBV19
J: TRBJ2-1
D: -
CDR3: CASSHRGGEQFF
DNA: TGTGCCAGTAGTCATAGGGGTGGTGAGCAGTTCTTC

size: -
V: TRBV30
J: TRBJ1-2
D: -
CDR3: CAWTVGRDGYTF
DNA: TGTGCCTGGACCGTGGGCAGAGATGGCTACACCTTC

size: -
V: TRBV7-3
J: TRBJ2-1
D: TRBD2
CDR3: CASSLGGLGGNEQFF
DNA: TGTGCCAGCAGCTTAGGGGGACTAGGAGGCAATGAGCAGTTCTTC

size: -
V: TRBV29-1
J: TRBJ2-1
D: -
CDR3: CSVKGGGPIYNEQFF
DNA: TGCAGCGTCAAAGGGGGGGGGCCTATCTACAATGAGCAGTTCTTC

size: -
V: TRBV28
J: TRBJ2-3
D: -
CDR3: CAAASAGKGDTQYF
DNA: TGTGCCGCCGCTAGCGCCGGAAAGGGAGATACGCAGTATTTT

size: -
V: TRBV7-8
J: TRBJ2-2
D: -
CDR3: CASSLRTLNTGELFF
DNA: TGTGCCAGCAGCTTAAGGACTCTCAACACCGGGGAGCTGTTTTTT

size: once
V: TRBV2
J: TRBJ1-2
D: TRBD1
CDR3: CASSEGTVNYGYTF
DNA: TGTGCCAGCAGTGAGGGGACAGTAAACTATGGCTACACCTTC

size: -
V: TRBV5-4
J: TRBJ1-2
D: -
CDR3: CASSSGTRRANYGYTF
DNA: TGTGCCAGCAGCTCGGGGACTCGTCGGGCTAACTATGGCTACACCTTC

size: -
V: TRBV25-1
J: TRBJ1-4
D: -
CDR3: CASSEYRGNEKLFF
DNA: TGTGCCAGCAGTGAATATAGAGGGAATGAAAAACTGTTTTTT

size: -
V: TRBV12-3/TRBV12-4
J: TRBJ1-2
D: -
CDR3: CASSLDNYGYTF
DNA: TGTGCCAGCAGCCTAGATAACTATGGCTACACCTTC

size: -
V: TRBV7-2
J: TRBJ2-1
D: -
CDR3: CASSSSLYSYNEQFF
DNA: TGTGCCAGCAGCTCTTCTCTCTACTCCTACAATGAGCAGTTCTTC

size: -
V: TRBV11-1
J: TRBJ2-3
D: -
CDR3: CASSLEVAQLDTQYF
DNA: TGTGCCAGCAGCTTAGAGGTAGCACAATTGGATACGCAGTATTTT

size: -
V: TRBV19
J: TRBJ1-2
D: -
CDR3: CASSIVDTVGYTF
DNA: TGTGCCAGTAGTATAGTTGACACGGTTGGCTACACCTTC

size: -
V: TRBV5-1
J: TRBJ2-3
D: -
CDR3: CASSSSLTGYTDTQYF
DNA: TGCGCCAGCAGCTCGTCACTGACGGGGTACACAGATACGCAGTATTTT

size: few
V: TRBV9
J: TRBJ2-1
D: TRBD2
CDR3: CASSWRTSGGNEQFF
DNA: TGTGCCAGCAGCTGGAGGACTAGCGGGGGTAATGAGCAGTTCTTC

size: -
V: TRBV3-1/TRBV3-2
J: TRBJ2-7
D: TRBD1
CDR3: CASSQQGGQGSHEQYF
DNA: TGTGCCAGCAGCCAACAAGGGGGACAGGGTAGTCACGAGCAGTACTTC

size: -
V: TRBV27
J: TRBJ2-3
D: -
CDR3: CASKMRGTDTQYF
DNA: TGTGCCAGCAAAATGCGGGGCACAGATACGCAGTATTTT

size: -
V: TRBV2
J: TRBJ2-1
D: TRBD1
CDR3: CASRGGQSYNEQFF
DNA: TGTGCCAGCAGAGGGGGACAGAGCTACAATGAGCAGTTCTTC

size: -
V: TRBV5-1
J: TRBJ2-2
D: TRBD2
CDR3: CASSLVGTSGTTSNTGELFF
DNA: TGCGCCAGCAGCTTGGTTGGGACTAGCGGGACTACCTCGAACACCGGGGAGCTGTTTTTT

size: -
V: TRBV5-4
J: TRBJ1-1
D: -
CDR3: CASSPGITEAFF
DNA: TGTGCCAGCAGCCCGGGGATCACTGAAGCTTTCTTT

size: -
V: TRBV27
J: TRBJ1-5
D: -
CDR3: CASRPLPQGDQPQHF
DNA: TGTGCCAGCAGGCCATTACCACAGGGCGATCAGCCCCAGCATTTT

size: -
V: TRBV30
J: TRBJ2-1
D: TRBD2
CDR3: CAWSYRSTSGSGNEQFF
DNA: TGTGCCTGGAGTTACCGATCGACTAGCGGGAGTGGCAATGAGCAGTTCTTC

size: -
V: TRBV24-1
J: TRBJ1-2
D: TRBD1
CDR3: CATSDGDRIYGYTF
DNA: TGTGCCACCAGTGATGGGGACAGAATTTATGGCTACACCTTC

size: -
V: TRBV28
J: TRBJ2-3
D: -
CDR3: CASTQRQDSTDTQYF
DNA: TGTGCCAGCACCCAAAGACAGGACAGCACAGATACGCAGTATTTT

size: -
V: TRBV27
J: TRBJ2-1
D: TRBD2
CDR3: CASKLAGVYNEQFF
DNA: TGTGCCAGCAAACTAGCGGGAGTGTACAATGAGCAGTTCTTC

size: once
V: TRBV7-2
J: TRBJ2-7
D: TRBD2
CDR3: CASSFGTRIYEQYF
DNA: TGTGCCAGCAGCTTCGGGACTAGAATCTACGAGCAGTACTTC

size: -
V: TRBV24-1
J: TRBJ2-7
D: TRBD2
CDR3: CATSDLRREVCSEQYF
DNA: TGTGCCACCAGTGATTTGCGGCGGGAGGTGTGTAGCGAGCAGTACTTC

size: once
V: TRBV24-1
J: TRBJ1-4
D: -
CDR3: CATSDYRATNEKLFF
DNA: TGTGCCACCAGTGATTACAGGGCAACTAATGAAAAACTGTTTTTT

size: -
V: TRBV30
J: TRBJ2-5
D: -
CDR3: CAWTGGETQYF
DNA: TGTGCCTGGACAGGGGGGGAGACCCAGTACTTC

size: -
V: TRBV19
J: TRBJ1-2
D: TRBD1
CDR3: CASSPGTGLYGYTF
DNA: TGTGCCAGTAGTCCCGGGACAGGGCTTTATGGCTACACCTTC

size: -
V: TRBV9
J: TRBJ1-2
D: -
CDR3: CASSADTYYGYTF
DNA: TGTGCCAGCAGCGCGGACACCTACTATGGCTACACCTTC

size: -
V: TRBV30
J: TRBJ2-1
D: -
CDR3: CAWSVTVIPGKFF
DNA: TGTGCCTGGAGTGTAACGGTTATCCCGGGTAAGTTCTTC

size: -
V: TRBV4-3
J: TRBJ2-7
D: TRBD1
CDR3: CASSQERTGYNEQYF
DNA: TGCGCCAGCAGCCAAGAGAGGACAGGGTACAACGAGCAGTACTTC

size: -
V: TRBV3-1/TRBV3-2
J: TRBJ1-1
D: TRBD1
CDR3: CASSPRDRETEAFF
DNA: TGTGCCAGCAGCCCCCGGGACAGGGAGACTGAAGCTTTCTTT

size: -
V: TRBV11-2
J: TRBJ1-1
D: -
CDR3: CASSPAGVTEAFF
DNA: TGTGCCAGCAGCCCAGCGGGGGTTACTGAAGCTTTCTTT

size: -
V: TRBV5-1
J: TRBJ2-7
D: -
CDR3: CASSLDSRGYEQYF
DNA: TGCGCCAGCAGCCTAGACTCCCGGGGCTACGAGCAGTACTTC